This TCR beta chain emerged from a study of cytomegalovirus exposure and HLA in healthy donors. Study overall: In an earlier analysis, 95 million to 130 million unique TCR beta sequences were found from approximately 170 million T cells. Study-level findings and limits: Because they were indistinguishable, some V segments, including TRBV6-2 and TRBV6-3, were excluded.

The germline V gene encodes CDR1 SGHNT and CDR2 YENEEA. The CDR3 spans 12 residues. The V gene lost 5 bases and the J gene lost 0 bases, with 3 bases spanning the gap. This clone appeared once. Its target is unknown. The PCR had 60 Vbeta and 13 Jbeta primers. In the authors' workflow: Roughly 11 million of the roughly 80 million unique TCR beta chains counted in a later analysis were shared. The repertoire was sequenced with immunoSEQ multiplex PCR; TCRdb's copy has only in-frame clones and lacks some. The DNA gave D and trimming, while V, J and clone size come from that table. The sample holds over 85,000 clones, approximately 80% seen once.

Sequences were obtained from PBMCs. This receptor was obtained from a male donor in good health and CMV-seropositive. The chain has TRBV11-3 and TRBJ2-3; no firm D call. DNA for the CDR3: TGTGCCAGCAGCGAGAGCACAGATACGCAGTATTTT. Translation: CASSESTDTQYF.